The sequence of this T cell receptor (beta chain) was determined in a study of T cells after yellow fever vaccination. A 5'RACE template-switching step, the method used to make TCR cDNA, added a universal primer site and UMIs. TCRdb ran MiXCR on the 5' RACE reads and lists one entry per CDR3 protein. The sample lists over 150,000 distinct CDR3 sequences; approximately 6.2% were seen once. Study-level points and caveats: The study found a weaker secondary response that peaked faster, day 5 versus 15.

As regards this clonotype: The antigen remains unidentified.

Deletions cut 0 bases from V and 7 bases from J, with 12 bases between. In germline, CDR1 is DFQATT, CDR2 SNEGSKA (reference sequence). The CDR3 extends over 13 amino acids. The V gene is TRBV20-1, the J gene TRBJ2-5; D gene unclear. Sequencing used CD4+ T cells sorted from PBMCs, obtained on the day of the first yellow fever vaccination. The TCR comes from a young man who received the YFV17D yellow fever vaccine. CDR3 DNA: TGCAGTGCTAGAGAACCCAGCAAGTGGACCCAGTACTTC. Translating it yields CSAREPSKWTQYF.